This TCR beta chain appears in the sequencing data of a study of cytomegalovirus exposure and HLA in healthy donors. The PCR had 60 Vbeta and 13 Jbeta primers. Sequencing used immunoSEQ multiplex PCR; TCRdb keeps in-frame clones, though not all of them. Here the sample spans some 99,000 clones, 55% to 75% being singletons. V gave up 4 bases and J gave up 10 bases; unmatched junction bases: 7. This CDR3 spans 14 amino acids. Looked up from germline, CDR1 is LNHNV and CDR2 is YYDKDF (reference sequence). Sequencing was carried out using PBMCs. This clonotype was obtained from a woman aged 65 to 85 in good health and CMV-seropositive. The V call is TRBV15, the J call TRBJ1-2; TRBD1 agrees at 12 bases. The CDR3 protein is CATSTSGQGASYTF. In DNA, the CDR3 is TGTGCCACCAGCACCTCGGGACAGGGGGCTTCCTACACCTTC.